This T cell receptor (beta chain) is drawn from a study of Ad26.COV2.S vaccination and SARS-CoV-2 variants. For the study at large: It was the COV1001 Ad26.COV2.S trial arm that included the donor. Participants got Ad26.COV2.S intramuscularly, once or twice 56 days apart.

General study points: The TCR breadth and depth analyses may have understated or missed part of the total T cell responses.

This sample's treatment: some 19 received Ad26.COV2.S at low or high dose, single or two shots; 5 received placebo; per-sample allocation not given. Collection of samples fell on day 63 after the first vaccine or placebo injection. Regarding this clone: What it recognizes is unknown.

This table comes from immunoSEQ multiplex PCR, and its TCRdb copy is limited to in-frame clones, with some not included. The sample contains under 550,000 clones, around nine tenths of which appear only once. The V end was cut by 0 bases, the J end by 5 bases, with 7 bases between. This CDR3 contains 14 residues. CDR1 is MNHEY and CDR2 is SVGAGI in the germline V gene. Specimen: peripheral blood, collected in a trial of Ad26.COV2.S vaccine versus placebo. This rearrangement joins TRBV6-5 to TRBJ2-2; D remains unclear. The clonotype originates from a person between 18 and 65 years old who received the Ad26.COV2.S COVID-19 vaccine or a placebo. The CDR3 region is CASSYSSGTGELFF. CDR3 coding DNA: TGTGCCAGCAGTTACTCGAGTGGAACCGGGGAGCTGTTTTTT.